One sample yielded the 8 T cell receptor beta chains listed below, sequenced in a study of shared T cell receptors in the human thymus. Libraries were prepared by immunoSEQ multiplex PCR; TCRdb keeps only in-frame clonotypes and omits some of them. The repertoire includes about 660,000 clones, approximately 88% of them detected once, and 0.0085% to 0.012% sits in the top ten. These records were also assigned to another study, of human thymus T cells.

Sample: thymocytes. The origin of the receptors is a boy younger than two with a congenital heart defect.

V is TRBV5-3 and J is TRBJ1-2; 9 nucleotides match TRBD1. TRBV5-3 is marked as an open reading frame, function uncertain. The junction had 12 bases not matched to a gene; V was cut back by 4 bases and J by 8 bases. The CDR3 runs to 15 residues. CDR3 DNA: TGTGCCAGAAGCATCTCACAGGGGGCGCGTCGAGGCTACACCTTC. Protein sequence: CARSISQGARRGYTF.

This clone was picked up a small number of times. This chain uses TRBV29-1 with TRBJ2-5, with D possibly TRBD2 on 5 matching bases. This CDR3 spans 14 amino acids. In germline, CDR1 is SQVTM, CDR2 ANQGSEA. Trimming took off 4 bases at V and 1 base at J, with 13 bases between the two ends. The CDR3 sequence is CSVGPLRGQETQYF. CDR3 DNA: TGCAGCGTTGGTCCCCTCCGGGGCCAAGAGACCCAGTACTTC.

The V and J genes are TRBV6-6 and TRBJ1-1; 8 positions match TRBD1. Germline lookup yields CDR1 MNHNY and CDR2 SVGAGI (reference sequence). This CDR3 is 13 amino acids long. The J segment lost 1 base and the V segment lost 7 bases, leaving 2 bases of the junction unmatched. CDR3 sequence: CASTDRGNTEAFF. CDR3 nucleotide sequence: TGTGCCAGCACCGACAGGGGGAACACTGAAGCTTTCTTT.

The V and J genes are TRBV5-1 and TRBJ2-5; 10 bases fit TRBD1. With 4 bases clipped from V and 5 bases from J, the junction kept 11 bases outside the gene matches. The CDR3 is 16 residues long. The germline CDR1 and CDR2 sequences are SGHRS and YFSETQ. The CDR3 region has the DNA TGCGCCAGCAGCCCCCGGGACAGGGGAGGCAGGGAGACCCAGTACTTC. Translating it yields CASSPRDRGGRETQYF.

The CDR3 coding sequence is TGCGCCAGCAGCCAAGGGGAGTCTAGCGGGACCTACGAGCAGTACTTC. Translated, it gives CASSQGESSGTYEQYF. The V gene is TRBV4-3, the J gene TRBJ2-7; 9 bases agree with TRBD2. The CDR3 is made up of 16 amino acids. The germline CDR1 and CDR2 sequences are LGHNA and YSLEER. J was trimmed by 2 bases and V by 1 base; bases with no gene match: 6.

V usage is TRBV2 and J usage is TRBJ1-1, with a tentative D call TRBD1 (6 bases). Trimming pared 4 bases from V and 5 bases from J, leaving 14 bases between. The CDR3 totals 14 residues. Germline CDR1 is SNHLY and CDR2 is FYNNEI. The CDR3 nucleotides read TGTGCCAGCAGTGCTCAGGGGAAAGGGACTGAAGCTTTCTTT. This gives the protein CASSAQGKGTEAFF.

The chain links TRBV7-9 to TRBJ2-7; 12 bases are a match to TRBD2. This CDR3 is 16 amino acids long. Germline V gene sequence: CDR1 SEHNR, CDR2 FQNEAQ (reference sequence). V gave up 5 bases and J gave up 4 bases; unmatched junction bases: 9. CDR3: CASSARLAGEQYEQYF. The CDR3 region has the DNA TGTGCCAGCAGCGCCCGACTAGCGGGAGAGCAATACGAGCAGTACTTC. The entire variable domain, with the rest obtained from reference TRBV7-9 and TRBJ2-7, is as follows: DTGVSQNPRHKITKRGQNVTFRCDPISEHNRLYWYRQTLGQGPEFLTYFQNEAQLEKSRLLSDRFSAERPKGSFSTLEIQRTEQGDSAMYLCASSARLAGEQYEQYFGPGTRLTVT.

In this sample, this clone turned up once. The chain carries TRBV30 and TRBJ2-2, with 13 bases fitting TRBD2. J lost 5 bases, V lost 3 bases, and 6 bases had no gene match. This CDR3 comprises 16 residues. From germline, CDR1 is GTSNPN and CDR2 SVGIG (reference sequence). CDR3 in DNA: TGTGCCTGGAGGGGGACTAGCGGGGATTTGACCGGGGAGCTGTTTTTT. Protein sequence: CAWRGTSGDLTGELFF.